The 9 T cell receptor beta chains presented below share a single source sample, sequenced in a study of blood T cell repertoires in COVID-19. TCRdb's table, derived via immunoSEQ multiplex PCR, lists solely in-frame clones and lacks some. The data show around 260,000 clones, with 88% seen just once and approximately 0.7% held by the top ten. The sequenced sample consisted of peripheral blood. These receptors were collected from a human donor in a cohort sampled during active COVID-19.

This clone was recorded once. The DNA for the CDR3 is TGTGCCAGCTCCCCGAGTAGGACAGGGGGCCCCACCTTC. It encodes CASSPSRTGGPTF. The genes are TRBV18 and TRBJ1-2; 11 bases line up with TRBD1. This CDR3 is 13 amino acids long. V trimming: 6 bases; J trimming: 13 bases; junction bases outside the gene matches: 10. CDR1 KGHSH and CDR2 LQKENI come from the germline V gene.

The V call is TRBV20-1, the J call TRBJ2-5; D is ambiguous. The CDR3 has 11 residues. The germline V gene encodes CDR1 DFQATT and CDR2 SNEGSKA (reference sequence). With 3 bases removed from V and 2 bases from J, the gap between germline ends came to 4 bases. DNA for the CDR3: TGCAGTGCTAGCGAGCAAGAGACCCAGTACTTC. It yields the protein CSASEQETQYF.

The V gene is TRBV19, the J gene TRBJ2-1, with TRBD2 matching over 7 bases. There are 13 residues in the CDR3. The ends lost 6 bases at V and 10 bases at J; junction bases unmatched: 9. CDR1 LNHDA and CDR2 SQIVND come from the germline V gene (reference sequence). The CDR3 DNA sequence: TGTGCCAGTAGGGCCCCGACTAGCATCGAGCAGTTCTTC. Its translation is CASRAPTSIEQFF.

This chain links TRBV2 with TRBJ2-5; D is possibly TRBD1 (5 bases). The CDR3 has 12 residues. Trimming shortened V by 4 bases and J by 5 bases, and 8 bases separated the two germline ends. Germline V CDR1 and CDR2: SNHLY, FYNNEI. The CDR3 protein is CASSVTVETQYF. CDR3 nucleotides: TGTGCCAGCAGTGTGACAGTGGAGACCCAGTACTTC.

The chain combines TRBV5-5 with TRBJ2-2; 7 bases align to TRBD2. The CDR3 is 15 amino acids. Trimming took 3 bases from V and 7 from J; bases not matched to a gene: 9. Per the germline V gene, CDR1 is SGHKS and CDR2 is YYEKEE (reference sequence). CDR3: CASSYGGTTLGELFF. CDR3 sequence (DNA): TGTGCCAGCAGCTACGGCGGGACTACTCTCGGGGAGCTGTTTTTT. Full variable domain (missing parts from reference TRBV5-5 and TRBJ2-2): DAGVTQSPTHLIKTRGQQVTLRCSPISGHKSVSWYQQVLGQGPQFIFQYYEKEERGRGNFPDRFSARQFPNYSSELNVNALLLGDSALYLCASSYGGTTLGELFFGEGSRLTVL.

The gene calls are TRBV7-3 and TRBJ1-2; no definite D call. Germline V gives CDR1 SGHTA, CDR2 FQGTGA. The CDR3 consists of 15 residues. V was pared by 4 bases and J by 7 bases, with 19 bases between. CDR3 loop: CASSSEGFSTTGYTF. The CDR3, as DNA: TGTGCCAGCAGCTCCGAGGGTTTTTCGACTACTGGCTACACCTTC.

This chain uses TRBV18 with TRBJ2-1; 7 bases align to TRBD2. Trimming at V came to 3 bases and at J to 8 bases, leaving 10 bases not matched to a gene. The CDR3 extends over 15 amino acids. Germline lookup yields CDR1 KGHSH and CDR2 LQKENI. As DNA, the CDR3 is TGTGCCAGCTCACCTGGTCTAGCGGATCGCCATGAGCAGTTCTTC. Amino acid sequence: CASSPGLADRHEQFF.

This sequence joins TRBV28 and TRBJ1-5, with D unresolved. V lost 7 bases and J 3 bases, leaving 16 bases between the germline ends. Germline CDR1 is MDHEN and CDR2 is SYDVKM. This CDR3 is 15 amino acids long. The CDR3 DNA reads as TGTGCCAGCACCAACCCTGGCAGTTTCAATCAGCCCCAGCATTTT. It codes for CASTNPGSFNQPQHF.

The CDR3 region is CASSAEGRHYGYTF. The DNA for the CDR3 is TGTGCCAGCAGCGCAGAGGGGAGGCACTATGGCTACACCTTC. The rearrangement joins TRBV2 to TRBJ1-2; the D gene is possibly TRBD1 (5 bases). V was clipped by 6 bases and J by 3 bases, with 14 bases between them. Germline assignment: CDR1 SNHLY and CDR2 FYNNEI. The CDR3 totals 14 residues. Combining the CDR3 with reference TRBV2 and TRBJ1-2 gives the whole variable domain EPEVTQTPSHQVTQMGQEVILRCVPISNHLYFYWYRQILGQKVEFLVSFYNNEISEKSEIFDDQFSVERPDGSNFTLKIRSTKLEDSAMYFCASSAEGRHYGYTFGSGTRLTVV.